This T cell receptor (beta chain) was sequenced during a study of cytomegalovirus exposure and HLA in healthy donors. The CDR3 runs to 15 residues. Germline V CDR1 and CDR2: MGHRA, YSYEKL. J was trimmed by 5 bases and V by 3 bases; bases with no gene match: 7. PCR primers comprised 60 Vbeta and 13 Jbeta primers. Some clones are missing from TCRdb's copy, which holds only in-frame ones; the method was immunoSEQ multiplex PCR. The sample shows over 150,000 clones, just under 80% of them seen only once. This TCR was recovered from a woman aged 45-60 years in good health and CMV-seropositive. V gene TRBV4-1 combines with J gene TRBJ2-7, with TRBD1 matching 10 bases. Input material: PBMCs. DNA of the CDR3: TGCGCCAGCAGCCATTTTGGACAGGGGGGGAACGAGCAGTACTTC. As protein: CASSHFGQGGNEQYF.